This entry lists 28 T cell receptor beta chains sequenced from one sample in a study of Graves' ophthalmopathy and Graves' hyperthyroidism. As the template, RNA transcripts were used to amplify TCR beta CDR3 regions. HTBI-primed first-round RT-PCR preceded second-round multiplex PCR. TCRdb independently ran MiXCR on the multiplex PCR reads; one entry per CDR3 protein. The repertoire holds more than 1,000,000 distinct CDR3 sequences, with 36% as singletons. Sequences were obtained from peripheral blood or thyroid tissue (not recorded which). These receptors all come from an adult man with Graves' hyperthyroidism.

This clonotype turned up a few times. V and J are TRBV7-2 and TRBJ1-4; perhaps TRBD1 as D (5 bases). Trimming left V 5 bases short and J 11 bases short, with 21 bases between. Germline V lookup: CDR1 SGHTA, CDR2 FQGNSA. The CDR3 has 15 amino acids. As DNA, the CDR3 is TGTGCCAGCAGCGACGGGGGGACCGCGAGCGAGAAACTGTTTTTT. It codes for CASSDGGTASEKLFF.

V gene TRBV29-1 combines with J gene TRBJ1-4; 10 bases map to TRBD1. CDR1 and CDR2 (germline): SQVTM, ANQGSEA. After removal of 6 bases from V and 0 bases from J, the junction contained 10 bases not matched to a gene. The CDR3 is made up of 17 amino acids. DNA for the CDR3: TGCAGCGTGGTAGGGGACAGGGGCCATGCAACTAATGAAAAACTGTTTTTT. Protein product: CSVVGDRGHATNEKLFF.

This clonotype was detected ten times or more. The chain joins TRBV7-2 to TRBJ2-7, with 8 bases fitting TRBD2. Germline CDR1 SGHTA, CDR2 FQGNSA. J lost 1 base, V lost 1 base, and 3 bases had no gene match. The CDR3 is made up of 15 amino acids. The CDR3 loop is CASSLGLARSYEQYF. CDR3 nucleotide sequence: TGTGCCAGCAGCTTAGGACTAGCGCGATCCTACGAGCAGTACTTC.

J is TRBJ1-5 and V is TRBV10-3, with a possible D match to TRBD1 (5 bases). V lost 0 bases, J lost 11 bases, and 17 bases lay in between. Germline-derived CDR1 and CDR2 are ENHRY and SYGVKD. The CDR3 runs to 15 residues. CDR3 DNA sequence: TGTGCCATCAGTGAGTCAAGGCGCGGACAAGAGACCCAGCATTTT. Translating it yields CAISESRRGQETQHF.

A remark on this clonotype: This may stem from a read error, because a much larger clone lies one nucleotide away. The genes are TRBV7-9 and TRBJ1-2; no reliable D call. The CDR3 is 14 amino acids. In germline, CDR1 is SEHNR, CDR2 FQNEAQ (reference sequence). The CDR3 region is CTSSWIDLYPGYTF. CDR3 DNA sequence: TGTACCAGCAGCTGGATAGACCTGTACCCCGGCTACACCTTC. Complete variable domain (other parts from reference TRBV7-9 and TRBJ1-2): DTGVSQNPRHKITKRGQNVTFRCDPISEHNRLYWYRQTLGQGPEFLTYFQNEAQLEKSRLLSDRFSAERPKGSFSTLEIQRTEQGDSAMYLCTSSWIDLYPGYTFGSGTRLTVV.

This clonotype came up many times. The rearrangement links TRBV12-3 or TRBV12-4 to TRBJ2-5; D tentatively reads TRBD1 or TRBD2 (5 bases each). V shed 6 bases and J shed 7 bases, with 18 bases lying between them. The CDR3 has 14 amino acids. CDR3 in amino acids: CASSPSTYGGTQYF. In DNA form, the CDR3 reads TGTGCCAGCAGCCCTTCGACTTATGGGGGGACCCAGTACTTC.

In this sample, this clonotype turned up many times. The chain recombines TRBV29-1 with TRBJ2-2; 8 positions agree with TRBD1. The CDR3 is made up of 16 amino acids. The V segment lost 5 bases and the J segment 3 bases; nucleotides outside the gene matches: 11. Germline V gene lookup returns CDR1 SQVTM and CDR2 ANQGSEA. The chain's CDR3 is CSVTDGQGRHTGELFF. Here the CDR3 DNA reads TGCAGCGTTACTGACGGACAGGGTAGGCACACCGGGGAGCTGTTTTTT.

The table lists this clonotype with many counts. The chain links TRBV7-8 to TRBJ2-7, with 14 bases matching TRBD2. CDR1 is SGHVS, CDR2 FQNEAQ, per germline. V trimming: 2 bases; J trimming: 6 bases; junction bases outside the gene matches: 9. This CDR3 has 17 amino acids. The chain's CDR3 is CASSLSSQTSGRGEQYF. In DNA form, the CDR3 reads TGTGCCAGCAGCTTAAGTTCTCAGACTAGCGGGAGGGGCGAGCAGTACTTC. Full variable domain (rest looked up from reference TRBV7-8 and TRBJ2-7): GAGVSQSPRYKVAKRGQDVALRCDPISGHVSLFWYQQALGQGPEFLTYFQNEAQLDKSGLPSDRFFAERPEGSVSTLKIQRTQQEDSAVYLCASSLSSQTSGRGEQYFGPGTRLTVT.

The chain couples TRBV15 to TRBJ2-2; D call uncertain. V lost 0 bases, J lost 8 bases, and 4 bases lay in between. This CDR3 is built from 12 residues. The V gene's germline CDR1 is LNHNV and CDR2 YYDKDF (reference sequence). This CDR3 reads CATSREGGELFF. The CDR3 coding sequence is TGTGCCACCAGCAGAGAAGGGGGGGAGCTGTTTTTT. The complete variable domain, with remaining parts taken from reference TRBV15 and TRBJ2-2, reads DAMVIQNPRYQVTQFGKPVTLSCSQTLNHNVMYWYQQKSSQAPKLLFHYYDKDFNNEADTPDNFQSRRPNTSFCFLDIRSPGLGDTAMYLCATSREGGELFFGEGSRLTVL.

The J gene is TRBJ2-5, the V gene TRBV7-2, with TRBD2 identical over 9 bases. Unmatched junction bases numbered 12, after V lost 5 bases and J lost 5 bases. Germline CDR1 reads SGHTA; CDR2 reads FQGNSA. The CDR3 is made up of 16 amino acids. The CDR3 sequence is CASSHRLAAPVETQYF. The CDR3 DNA sequence: TGTGCCAGCAGCCATAGACTAGCGGCCCCCGTGGAGACCCAGTACTTC.

With respect to this clonotype: One junction end disagrees with the germline gene, perhaps due to a read error. This chain links TRBV10-1 with TRBJ2-7, with 9 bases that match TRBD1. From germline, CDR1 is WNHNN and CDR2 SYGVQD (reference sequence). This CDR3 is 14 amino acids long. The CDR3: CAGSAGTGSYEQYF. Written as DNA, the CDR3 is TGCGCCGGCAGCGCCGGGACAGGGAGTTACGAGCAGTACTTC.

This clonotype has at least ten counts. This chain links TRBV4-3 with TRBJ1-2; no clear D gene. Germline V gene sequence: CDR1 LGHNA, CDR2 YSLEER. The CDR3 sequence is 14 residues long. V lost 0 bases and J 7 bases, leaving 12 bases between the germline ends. The CDR3, as DNA: TGCGCCAGCAGCCAAGATAAACAAAGAGGTGGCTACACCTTC. Encoded protein: CASSQDKQRGGYTF.

The chain combines TRBV7-9 with TRBJ1-6; perhaps TRBD1 as D (6 bases). CDR3 size: 13 residues. Germline assignment: CDR1 SEHNR and CDR2 FQNEAQ (reference sequence). V lost 7 bases and J lost 8, with 12 bases in between. DNA of the CDR3: TGTGCCAGCACCTCGGGGGCGGATTCACCCCTCCACTTT. This codes for CASTSGADSPLHF.

This clonotype was recorded at least ten times. V is TRBV4-1 and J is TRBJ1-2; D gene uncertain. CDR1 and CDR2 from the germline V gene are MGHRA and YSYEKL. The CDR3 spans 12 residues. Deletions cut 2 bases from V and 6 bases from J, with 7 bases between. The CDR3 here is CASSQPGNGYTF. The DNA of the CDR3 is TGCGCCAGCAGCCAACCGGGCAATGGCTACACCTTC.

At least ten counts were recorded for this clonotype. The rearrangement joins TRBV7-9 to TRBJ1-4, with D possibly TRBD1 on 6 matching bases. Trimming cost V 3 bases and J 7 bases, with 12 bases left between them. Germline CDR1 and CDR2: SEHNR and FQNEAQ (reference sequence). The CDR3 contains 14 residues. The CDR3 reads CASSLGGGAEKLFF. CDR3 DNA: TGTGCCAGCAGCTTGGGAGGGGGAGCTGAAAAACTGTTTTTT.

This clonotype has a count of ten or more. The CDR3 reads CASSPLAQTQYF. CDR3 nucleotide sequence: TGTGCCAGCAGCCCACTAGCACAGACCCAGTACTTC. V gene TRBV11-2 combines with J gene TRBJ2-5, with D maybe TRBD2 (6 bases). The CDR3 has 12 residues. Looked up from germline, CDR1 is SGHAT and CDR2 is FQNNGV. Trimming pared 5 bases from V and 6 bases from J, leaving 10 bases between. Based on the CDR3 plus reference TRBV11-2 and TRBJ2-5, the full variable domain is EAGVAQSPRYKIIEKRQSVAFWCNPISGHATLYWYQQILGQGPKLLIQFQNNGVVDDSQLPKDRFSAERLKGVDSTLKIQPAKLEDSAVYLCASSPLAQTQYFGPGTRLLVL.

The genes are TRBV6-5 and TRBJ1-5; a possible D gene is TRBD1 (5 bases). Trimming stripped 6 bases from V and 3 bases from J, with 12 bases between. Looked up from germline, CDR1 is MNHEY and CDR2 is SVGAGI. This CDR3 is 14 amino acids long. The CDR3 loop reads CASSDRSFNQPQHF. The CDR3, as DNA: TGTGCCAGCAGCGACAGAAGCTTCAATCAGCCCCAGCATTTT.

A word on this clonotype: At one end, the junction sequence differs from germline, possibly due to a read error. The chain links TRBV7-2 to TRBJ2-7; 8 bases map to TRBD1. CDR3 length: 16 residues. Looked up from germline, CDR1 is SGHTA and CDR2 is FQGNSA. The CDR3 DNA reads TGTGCCAGCAGCTCTTTTAGGACAGGGAGGTTCTACGAGCGGTACTTC. Its protein product is CASSSFRTGRFYERYF. The complete variable domain, with remaining parts taken from reference TRBV7-2 and TRBJ2-7, reads GAGVSQSPSNKVTEKGKDVELRCDPISGHTALYWYRQSLGQGLEFLIYFQGNSAPDKSGLPSDRFSAERTGGSVSTLTIQRTQQEDSAVYLCASSSFRTGRFYERYFGPGTRLTVT.

The J gene is TRBJ2-2, the V gene TRBV10-3, with a possible D match to TRBD2 (5 bases). This CDR3 spans 16 amino acids. Deletions cut 7 bases from V and 7 bases from J, with 22 bases between. Germline CDR1 is ENHRY and CDR2 is SYGVKD. As DNA, the CDR3 is TGTGCCATCAAAAGTCTAGGGAGTCTCGATAACGGGGAGCTGTTTTTT. This translates into CAIKSLGSLDNGELFF.

The chain employs TRBV2 and TRBJ2-5; TRBD2 agrees at 15 bases. Trimming cost V 7 bases and J 2 bases; bases outside gene matches: 2. CDR3 length: 15 residues. The germline V gene has CDR1 SNHLY and CDR2 FYNNEI. CDR3 DNA sequence: TGTGCCAGCACCGGGACTAGCGGGGGGCAAGAGACCCAGTACTTC. As protein: CASTGTSGGQETQYF. Supplemented by reference TRBV2 and TRBJ2-5, the full variable domain reads EPEVTQTPSHQVTQMGQEVILRCVPISNHLYFYWYRQILGQKVEFLVSFYNNEISEKSEIFDDQFSVERPDGSNFTLKIRSTKLEDSAMYFCASTGTSGGQETQYFGPGTRLLVL.

The chain uses TRBV10-3 and TRBJ2-7, with TRBD2 matching over 9 bases. The germline gives CDR1 ENHRY, CDR2 SYGVKD. The CDR3 has 14 amino acids. Trimming at V came to 6 bases and at J to 5 bases, leaving 8 bases not matched to a gene. CDR3 loop: CAIRAGGFAHEQYF. DNA for the CDR3: TGTGCCATCAGGGCGGGGGGGTTTGCCCACGAGCAGTACTTC.

This clonotype was seen at least ten times. The chain joins TRBV10-3 to TRBJ2-7, with 10 positions matching TRBD1. The CDR3 is 14 residues long. The germline V gene encodes CDR1 ENHRY and CDR2 SYGVKD. V trimming: 9 bases; J trimming: 2 bases; junction bases outside the gene matches: 7. CDR3 amino acids: CAIADRGSTYEQYF. DNA of the CDR3: TGTGCCATTGCGGACAGGGGGAGCACCTACGAGCAGTACTTC.

This clonotype was observed at least ten times. The V gene is TRBV20-1, the J gene TRBJ2-5; 9 nucleotides agree with TRBD2. J lost 2 bases, V lost 5 bases, and 3 bases had no gene match. This CDR3 spans 13 amino acids. The germline V gene has CDR1 DFQATT and CDR2 SNEGSKA (reference sequence). CDR3 loop: CSAPAGGQETQYF. CDR3 bases: TGCAGTGCTCCAGCGGGAGGACAAGAGACCCAGTACTTC.

The rearrangement joins TRBV10-3 to TRBJ1-1; 10 bases match TRBD1. The V gene end was trimmed by 6 bases and the J gene end by 0 bases; junction bases not matched to a gene: 7. Germline values: CDR1 ENHRY, CDR2 SYGVKD. The CDR3 length is 16 residues. CDR3: CAIRSGTGVMNTEAFF. CDR3 sequence (DNA): TGTGCCATCAGATCCGGGACAGGGGTCATGAACACTGAAGCTTTCTTT.

Comments on this clonotype: Relative to the germline gene, one junction end is altered; a read error may explain this. The J gene is TRBJ2-5, the V gene TRBV10-3; 7 nucleotides match TRBD2. CDR3 length equals 15 residues. Germline values: CDR1 ENHRY, CDR2 SYGVKD. Here the CDR3 DNA reads TGTGCCATCAGTGAGGCCAGCGGGACGATAGAGACTCAGTACTTC. Encoded protein: CAISEASGTIETQYF.

This clonotype has a count of ten or more. The chain joins TRBV15 to TRBJ1-1; D gene uncertain. This CDR3 comprises 15 residues. Germline V CDR1 and CDR2: LNHNV, YYDKDF (reference sequence). Trimming took 0 bases from V and 3 from J, leaving 11 bases between them. The CDR3 DNA reads TGTGCCACCAGCAGAGACGCGGGTGGGGACACTGAAGCTTTCTTT. Translating gives CATSRDAGGDTEAFF.

This clonotype appeared a few times. The rearrangement joins TRBV3-1 to TRBJ1-4; D gene uncertain. This CDR3 has 15 amino acids. V shed 0 bases and J shed 3 bases, with 8 bases lying between them. The germline gives CDR1 LGHDT, CDR2 YNNKEL (reference sequence). The chain's CDR3 is CASSQDRTANEKLFF. For the CDR3, the DNA is TGTGCCAGCAGCCAAGATAGGACGGCTAATGAAAAACTGTTTTTT.

This clonotype was observed a few times. The rearrangement links TRBV20-1 to TRBJ2-7; D not resolved. The CDR3 covers 14 residues. With 0 bases removed from V and 7 bases from J, the gap between germline ends came to 16 bases. Germline V gene sequence: CDR1 DFQATT, CDR2 SNEGSKA (reference sequence). The CDR3 loop is CSARDRLTAFEQYF. Here the CDR3 DNA reads TGCAGTGCTAGAGATCGCCTGACGGCCTTTGAGCAGTACTTC.